A single sample is the source of the 23 T cell receptor beta chains below, sequenced in a study of T cells in Graves' hyperthyroidism and ophthalmopathy. Amplified TCR beta CDR3 regions derived from RNA transcripts. HTBI primers were the set used in a first-round RT-PCR of the TCR CDR3. A single record per CDR3 protein comes from TCRdb applying MiXCR to the multiplex PCR reads. This sample has about 600,000 distinct CDR3 sequences; more than 15% occur once, and the top ten carry less than 3.5%. Sequencing was carried out using blood. The receptors here all came from a woman in her forties with Graves' ophthalmopathy.

This clonotype was observed a few times. The chain links TRBV12-3 or TRBV12-4 to TRBJ1-5, with a possible D match to TRBD1 (5 bases). The CDR3 contains 16 residues. Trimming stripped 5 bases from V and 6 bases from J, with 20 bases between. DNA for the CDR3: TGTGCCAGCAGTGATGCGGGACCGGGGGGGAGTCAGCCCCAGCATTTT. Translating gives CASSDAGPGGSQPQHF.

This clonotype has ten or more counts. V usage is TRBV20-1 and J usage is TRBJ2-7; D assignment may be TRBD1 or TRBD2 (5 bases each). V was pared by 6 bases and J by 5 bases, with 14 bases between. The CDR3 sequence is 12 residues long. Per germline, CDR1 DFQATT and CDR2 SNEGSKA (reference sequence). CDR3 residues: CSAPRGFNEQYF. CDR3 DNA: TGCAGTGCCCCGAGGGGATTCAACGAGCAGTACTTC.

The chain has TRBV28 and TRBJ2-1, with D hard to call. The CDR3 contains 16 residues. Trimming stripped 4 bases from V and 0 bases from J, with 13 bases between. From germline, CDR1 is MDHEN and CDR2 SYDVKM. CDR3 residues: CASSSQVASSYNEQFF. DNA of the CDR3: TGTGCCAGCAGTTCTCAGGTTGCTAGCTCCTACAATGAGCAGTTCTTC.

This clonotype was detected many times. The chain recombines TRBV6-1 with TRBJ2-7; D gene uncertain. V lost 4 bases and J lost 4, with 5 bases in between. Germline CDR1 and CDR2: MNHNS and SASEGT. The CDR3 sequence is 11 residues long. DNA for the CDR3: TGTGCCAGCAGTGTCCGGTACGAGCAGTACTTC. Its translation is CASSVRYEQYF.

This clonotype was recorded many times. This chain joins TRBV7-2 and TRBJ2-1; D unclear. The CDR3 is made up of 15 amino acids. Between the trimmed V and J ends, which lost 0 bases and 7 bases, there was a span of 13 bases. Per the germline V gene, CDR1 is SGHTA and CDR2 is FQGNSA. The CDR3 DNA reads as TGTGCCAGCAGCTTAGCGGGGTCGAGTGGGAATGAGCAGTTCTTC. Translating gives CASSLAGSSGNEQFF.

This clonotype was observed many times. The chain employs TRBV27 and TRBJ1-1; D might be TRBD1 (5 bases). The V gene's germline CDR1 is MNHEY and CDR2 SMNVEV (reference sequence). The CDR3 has 13 amino acids. The V gene lost 3 bases and the J gene lost 5 bases, with 10 bases spanning the gap. The CDR3 is CASSFRGRTEAFF. CDR3 nucleotides: TGTGCCAGCAGTTTCCGGGGGAGGACTGAAGCTTTCTTT.

The V call is TRBV10-3, the J call TRBJ1-5; D is uncertain. This CDR3 has 11 amino acids. The germline gives CDR1 ENHRY, CDR2 SYGVKD. Trimming pared 8 bases from V and 11 bases from J, leaving 13 bases between. For the CDR3, the DNA is TGTGCCATCGGGGAGGTTACGGCCCAGCATTTT. Its protein product is CAIGEVTAQHF.

This chain joins TRBV12-3 or TRBV12-4 and TRBJ1-5; D is unresolved. Trimming removed 3 bases at V and 5 bases at J, with 8 bases between. The CDR3 runs 13 residues. CDR3 sequence (DNA): TGTGCCAGCAGTTTGTCGTTATATCAGCCCCAGCATTTT. It codes for CASSLSLYQPQHF.

This clonotype was counted at least ten times. V usage is TRBV2 and J usage is TRBJ2-7; 9 bases are a match to TRBD1. The V gene end was trimmed by 9 bases and the J gene end by 7 bases; junction bases not matched to a gene: 7. The CDR3 totals 12 residues. Germline V gene sequence: CDR1 SNHLY, CDR2 FYNNEI. The CDR3 loop reads CASEQGAWEQYF. DNA of the CDR3: TGTGCCAGTGAACAGGGGGCATGGGAGCAGTACTTC.

There are many counts of this clonotype. CDR3 loop: CASSASQNDYGYTF. CDR3 bases: TGTGCCAGCAGTGCGAGTCAGAACGACTATGGCTACACCTTC. V usage is TRBV2 and J usage is TRBJ1-2; no definite D call. Germline V gene lookup returns CDR1 SNHLY and CDR2 FYNNEI. V was pared by 4 bases and J by 3 bases, with 12 bases between. The CDR3 contains 14 residues.

This clonotype was picked up many times. The genes are TRBV3-1 and TRBJ2-1; possible D gene TRBD1, 6 bases. This CDR3 is 14 amino acids long. The V end was cut by 3 bases, the J end by 9 bases, with 15 bases between. The V gene's germline CDR1 is LGHDT and CDR2 YNNKEL (reference sequence). The CDR3 protein is CASSQLSLGGEQFF. CDR3 in DNA: TGTGCCAGCAGCCAGCTTTCCTTAGGGGGTGAGCAGTTCTTC.

This clonotype was detected many times. V and J are TRBV11-2 and TRBJ2-7; D uncertain. The ends were cut back, 5 bases at V and 5 bases at J, with 10 bases in the middle. Germline-derived CDR1 and CDR2 are SGHAT and FQNNGV. The CDR3 has 12 residues. The CDR3, as DNA: TGTGCCAGCAGCCCTCTGTGGAACGAGCAGTACTTC. Translation gives CASSPLWNEQYF.

This clonotype was counted between two and nine times. V gene TRBV27 combines with J gene TRBJ1-2; tentatively, D is TRBD1 (6 bases). V was pared by 2 bases and J by 0 bases, with 10 bases between. CDR1 and CDR2 (germline): MNHEY, SMNVEV (reference sequence). This CDR3 comprises 15 residues. CDR3 residues: CASSLRGAANYGYTF. As DNA, the CDR3 is TGTGCCAGCAGTTTAAGGGGGGCGGCTAACTATGGCTACACCTTC.

The chain is built from TRBV7-3 and TRBJ2-2; unclear D gene. The CDR3 has 16 residues. V lost 5 bases and J lost 6, with 19 bases in between. Per the germline V gene, CDR1 is SGHTA and CDR2 is FQGTGA. The CDR3 is CASSPPGAPSAGELFF. The DNA for the CDR3 is TGTGCCAGCAGCCCCCCAGGCGCCCCGAGCGCCGGGGAGCTGTTTTTT.

Only a few counts were recorded for this clonotype. The rearrangement joins TRBV5-1 to TRBJ2-1; 11 nucleotides align to TRBD1. The CDR3 length is 21 residues. CDR1 is SGHRS, CDR2 YFSETQ, per germline. V lost 1 base to trimming and J lost 1 base; unmatched junction nucleotides: 16. In nucleotides, the CDR3 is TGCGCCAGCAGCTTGTATTACTCGGGACAGGGGGGTGTTAGGTCCTACAATGAGCAGTTCTTC. The encoded protein is CASSLYYSGQGGVRSYNEQFF.

Many counts were recorded for this clonotype. The genes are TRBV30 and TRBJ1-6, with no clear D. CDR1 is GTSNPN and CDR2 is SVGIG in the germline V gene (reference sequence). V lost 0 bases and J 3 bases, leaving 6 bases between the germline ends. The CDR3 covers 14 residues. The CDR3 DNA follows: TGTGCCTGGAGTGTAAGCAACTATAATTCACCCCTCCACTTT. It codes for CAWSVSNYNSPLHF.

There are a few counts of this clonotype. CDR3 sequence: CATSTGTPGKQYF. CDR3 nucleotide sequence: TGTGCCACCTCTACAGGGACCCCGGGGAAGCAGTACTTC. This chain joins TRBV28 and TRBJ2-7; D perhaps matches TRBD1 (6 bases). This CDR3 comprises 13 residues. V was trimmed by 10 bases and J by 8 bases, leaving 21 bases between them. Germline CDR1 MDHEN, CDR2 SYDVKM.

This clonotype has more than one count but fewer than ten. This chain uses TRBV7-2 with TRBJ1-5; D perhaps matches TRBD1 (6 bases). This CDR3 region has 15 residues. The germline V gene has CDR1 SGHTA and CDR2 FQGNSA. The V end lost 4 bases, the J end lost 3 bases, and 13 bases lay between the germline ends. The chain's CDR3 is CASSSAGTYNQPQHF. The CDR3 DNA is TGTGCCAGCAGCTCCGCCGGGACATACAATCAGCCCCAGCATTTT.

This clonotype was seen only a few times. V gene TRBV24-1 combines with J gene TRBJ2-3; 10 bases are a match to TRBD1. Trimming cost V 9 bases and J 3 bases; bases outside gene matches: 2. The CDR3 has 13 amino acids. The germline gives CDR1 KGHDR, CDR2 SFDVKD. The CDR3 reads CATRDRGTDTQYF. CDR3 in DNA: TGTGCCACCCGGGACAGGGGAACAGATACGCAGTATTTT.

This chain connects TRBV6-1 to TRBJ2-1; no clear D. V lost 4 bases and J lost 0, with 10 bases in between. The CDR3 sequence is 15 residues long. Per germline, CDR1 MNHNS and CDR2 SASEGT. Here the CDR3 reads CASSVIVGSYNEQFF. DNA for the CDR3: TGTGCCAGCAGTGTCATCGTTGGCTCCTACAATGAGCAGTTCTTC.

In the case of this clonotype: This may stem from a read error, because a much larger clone lies one nucleotide away. The chain combines TRBV27 with TRBJ2-7; D is possibly TRBD1 (7 bases). Germline V gene sequence: CDR1 MNHEY, CDR2 SMNVEV (reference sequence). There are 14 residues in the CDR3. The CDR3 here is CVSSLSQGGREQYF. The CDR3 DNA sequence: TGTGTCAGCAGTTTAAGTCAGGGGGGACGCGAGCAGTACTTC.

In its sample, this clonotype was seen many times. The V and J genes are TRBV11-3 and TRBJ1-6, with 7 bases aligning to TRBD1. The CDR3 covers 14 residues. Losses at the gene ends were 5 bases for V and 10 bases for J; bases not matched to a gene: 8. CDR1 is SGHNT, CDR2 YENEEA, per germline. The CDR3 region is CASSQRQGESPLHF. The CDR3 region has the DNA TGTGCCAGCAGCCAGCGACAGGGAGAGTCACCCCTCCACTTT.

Of note for this clonotype: Here the CDR3 omits its conserved ending phenylalanine or tryptophan, so a read error is the likely source. The CDR3 bases are TGTGCCAGCAGGCTTCTGGACAGCTACTATGGCTACACCCTC. It specifies CASRLLDSYYGYTL. The chain uses TRBV6-2 or TRBV6-3 and TRBJ1-2, with a possible D match to TRBD1 (6 bases). The V end lost 6 bases, the J end lost 3 bases, and 14 bases lay between the germline ends. The CDR3 is made up of 14 amino acids. CDR1 is MNHEY, CDR2 SVGEGT, per germline.